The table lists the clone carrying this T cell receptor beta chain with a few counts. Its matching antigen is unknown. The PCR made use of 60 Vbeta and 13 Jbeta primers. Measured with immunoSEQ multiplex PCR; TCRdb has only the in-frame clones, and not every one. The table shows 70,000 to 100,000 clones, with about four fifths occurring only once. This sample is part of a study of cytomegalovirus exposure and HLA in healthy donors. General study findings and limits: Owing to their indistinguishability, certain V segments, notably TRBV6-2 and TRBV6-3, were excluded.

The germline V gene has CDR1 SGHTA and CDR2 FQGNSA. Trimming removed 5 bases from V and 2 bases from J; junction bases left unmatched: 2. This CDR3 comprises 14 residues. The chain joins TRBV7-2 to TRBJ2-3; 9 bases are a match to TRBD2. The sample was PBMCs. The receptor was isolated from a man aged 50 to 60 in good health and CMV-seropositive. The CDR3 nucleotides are TGTGCCAGCAGCCTGGGACTAGCCACAGATACGCAGTATTTT. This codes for CASSLGLATDTQYF.